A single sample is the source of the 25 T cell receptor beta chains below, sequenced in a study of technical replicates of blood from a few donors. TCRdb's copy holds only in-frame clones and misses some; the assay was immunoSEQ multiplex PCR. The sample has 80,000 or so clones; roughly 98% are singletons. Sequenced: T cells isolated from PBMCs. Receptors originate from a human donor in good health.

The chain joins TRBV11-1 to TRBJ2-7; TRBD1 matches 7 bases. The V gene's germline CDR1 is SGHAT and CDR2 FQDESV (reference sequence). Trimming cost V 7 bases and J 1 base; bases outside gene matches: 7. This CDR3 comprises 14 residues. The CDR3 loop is CASNTRDSSYEQYF. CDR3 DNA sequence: TGTGCCAGCAACACCCGGGACAGTTCCTACGAGCAGTACTTC.

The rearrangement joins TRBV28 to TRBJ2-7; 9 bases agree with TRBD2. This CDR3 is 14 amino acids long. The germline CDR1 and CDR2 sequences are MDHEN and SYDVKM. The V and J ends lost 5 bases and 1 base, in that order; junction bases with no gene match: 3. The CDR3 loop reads CASSLLAGSYEQYF. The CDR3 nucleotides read TGTGCCAGCAGTCTTCTAGCGGGGTCCTACGAGCAGTACTTC.

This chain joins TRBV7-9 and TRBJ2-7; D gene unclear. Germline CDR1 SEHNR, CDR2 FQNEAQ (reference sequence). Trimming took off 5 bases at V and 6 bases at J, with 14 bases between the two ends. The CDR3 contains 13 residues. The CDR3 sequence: CASSNPPVGEQYF. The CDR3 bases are TGTGCCAGCAGCAACCCTCCGGTCGGCGAGCAGTACTTC.

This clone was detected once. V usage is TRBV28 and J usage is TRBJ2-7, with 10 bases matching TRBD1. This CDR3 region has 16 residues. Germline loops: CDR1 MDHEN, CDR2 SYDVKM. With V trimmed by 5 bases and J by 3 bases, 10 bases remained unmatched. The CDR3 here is CASSPRDRGTLYEQYF. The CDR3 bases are TGTGCCAGCAGTCCCAGGGACAGGGGAACCCTCTACGAGCAGTACTTC. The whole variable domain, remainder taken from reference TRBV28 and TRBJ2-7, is DVKVTQSSRYLVKRTGEKVFLECVQDMDHENMFWYRQDPGLGLRLIYFSYDVKMKEKGDIPEGYSVSREKKERFSLILESASTNQTSMYLCASSPRDRGTLYEQYFGPGTRLTVT.

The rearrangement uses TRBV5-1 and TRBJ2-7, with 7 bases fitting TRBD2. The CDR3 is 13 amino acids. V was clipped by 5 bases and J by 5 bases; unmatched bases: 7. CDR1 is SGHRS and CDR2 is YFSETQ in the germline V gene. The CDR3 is CASSAAGVNEQYF. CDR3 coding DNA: TGCGCCAGCAGTGCGGCGGGAGTAAACGAGCAGTACTTC.

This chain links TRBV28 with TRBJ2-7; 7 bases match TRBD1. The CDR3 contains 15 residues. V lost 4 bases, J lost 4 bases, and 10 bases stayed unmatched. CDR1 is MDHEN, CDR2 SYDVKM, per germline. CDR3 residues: CASSYGQVKNYEQYF. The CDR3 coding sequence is TGTGCCAGCAGTTACGGACAGGTAAAGAATTACGAGCAGTACTTC.

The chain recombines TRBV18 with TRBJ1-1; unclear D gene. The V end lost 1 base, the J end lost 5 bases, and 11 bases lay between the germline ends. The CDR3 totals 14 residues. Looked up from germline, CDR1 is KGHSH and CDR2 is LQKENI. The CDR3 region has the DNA TGTGCCAGCTCACCACGATTAGCGCAGACTGAAGCTTTCTTT. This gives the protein CASSPRLAQTEAFF. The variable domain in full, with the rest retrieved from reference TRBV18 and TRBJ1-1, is NAGVMQNPRHLVRRRGQEARLRCSPMKGHSHVYWYRQLPEEGLKFMVYLQKENIIDESGMPKERFSAEFPKEGPSILRIQQVVRGDSAAYFCASSPRLAQTEAFFGQGTRLTVV.

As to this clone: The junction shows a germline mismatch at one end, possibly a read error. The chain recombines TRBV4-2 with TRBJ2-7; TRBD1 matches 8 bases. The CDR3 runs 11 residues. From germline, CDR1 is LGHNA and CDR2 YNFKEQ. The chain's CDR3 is CASSQGRDRSF. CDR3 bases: TGTGCCAGCAGCCAGGGCCGGGACAGGTCGTTC.

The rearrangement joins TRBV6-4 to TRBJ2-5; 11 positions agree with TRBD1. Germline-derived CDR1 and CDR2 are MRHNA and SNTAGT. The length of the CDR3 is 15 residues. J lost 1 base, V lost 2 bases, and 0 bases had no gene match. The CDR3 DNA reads TGTGCCAGCAGTGACGGGACAGGGGGCCAAGAGACCCAGTACTTC. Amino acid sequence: CASSDGTGGQETQYF.

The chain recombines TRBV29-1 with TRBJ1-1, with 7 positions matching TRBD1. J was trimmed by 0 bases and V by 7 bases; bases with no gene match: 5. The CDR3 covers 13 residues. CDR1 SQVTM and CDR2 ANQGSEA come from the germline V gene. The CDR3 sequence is CSASQGMNTEAFF. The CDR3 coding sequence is TGCAGCGCGTCACAGGGGATGAACACTGAAGCTTTCTTT.

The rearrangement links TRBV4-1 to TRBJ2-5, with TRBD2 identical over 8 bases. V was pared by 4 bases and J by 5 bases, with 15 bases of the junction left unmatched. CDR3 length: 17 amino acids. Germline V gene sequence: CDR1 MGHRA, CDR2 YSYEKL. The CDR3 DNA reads TGCGCCAGCAGCCGAATCGGGGACGGGAGGGCCGGGGAGACCCAGTACTTC. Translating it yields CASSRIGDGRAGETQYF.

CDR3: CASRTGDDTEAFF. The CDR3 DNA reads as TGTGCCAGCCGTACAGGGGACGACACTGAAGCTTTCTTT. The V call is TRBV11-2, the J call TRBJ1-1; 7 bases are shared with TRBD1. The germline CDR1 and CDR2 sequences are SGHAT and FQNNGV. CDR3 length: 13 amino acids. V shed 8 bases and J 3 bases; nucleotides not matched to a gene: 6.

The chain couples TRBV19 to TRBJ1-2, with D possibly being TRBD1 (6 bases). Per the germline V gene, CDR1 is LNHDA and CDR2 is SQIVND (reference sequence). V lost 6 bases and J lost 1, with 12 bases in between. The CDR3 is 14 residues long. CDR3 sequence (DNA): TGTGCCAGTAGCGGGGGGCGGCTTAACTATGGCTACACCTTC. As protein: CASSGGRLNYGYTF.

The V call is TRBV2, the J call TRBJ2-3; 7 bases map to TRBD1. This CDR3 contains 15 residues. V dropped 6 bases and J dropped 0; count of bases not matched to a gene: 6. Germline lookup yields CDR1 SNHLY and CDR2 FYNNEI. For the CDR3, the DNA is TGTGCCAGCAGCTTACAGGGGTCTAGCACAGATACGCAGTATTTT. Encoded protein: CASSLQGSSTDTQYF.

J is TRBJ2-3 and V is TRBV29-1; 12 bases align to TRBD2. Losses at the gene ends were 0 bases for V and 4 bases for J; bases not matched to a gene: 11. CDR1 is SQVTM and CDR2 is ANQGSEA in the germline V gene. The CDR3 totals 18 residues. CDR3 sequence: CSVEEGPASGRASDTQYF. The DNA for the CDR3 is TGCAGCGTTGAAGAGGGGCCTGCTAGCGGGAGGGCCTCAGATACGCAGTATTTT.

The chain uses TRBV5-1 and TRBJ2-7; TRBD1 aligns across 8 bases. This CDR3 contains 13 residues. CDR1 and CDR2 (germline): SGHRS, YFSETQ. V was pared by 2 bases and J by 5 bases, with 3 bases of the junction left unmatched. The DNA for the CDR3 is TGCGCCAGCAGCTTCGGGACAGGCAACGAGCAGTACTTC. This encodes CASSFGTGNEQYF. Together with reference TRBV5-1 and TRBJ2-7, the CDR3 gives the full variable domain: KAGVTQTPRYLIKTRGQQVTLSCSPISGHRSVSWYQQTPGQGLQFLFEYFSETQRNKGNFPGRFSGRQFSNSRSEMNVSTLELGDSALYLCASSFGTGNEQYFGPGTRLTVT.

CDR3 loop: CASSQDYDGTGFYEQYF. The CDR3 bases are TGTGCCAGCAGCCAAGATTACGACGGGACAGGGTTTTACGAGCAGTACTTC. The V gene is TRBV4-2, the J gene TRBJ2-7; 9 positions match TRBD1. V lost 0 bases, J lost 4 bases, and 10 bases stayed unmatched. CDR1 LGHNA and CDR2 YNFKEQ come from the germline V gene. There are 17 residues in the CDR3.

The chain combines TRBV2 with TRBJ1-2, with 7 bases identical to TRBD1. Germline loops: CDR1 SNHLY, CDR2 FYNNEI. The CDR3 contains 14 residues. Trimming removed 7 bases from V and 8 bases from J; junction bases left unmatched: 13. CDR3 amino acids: CASNRGQGVEGYTF. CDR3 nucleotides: TGTGCCAGCAACCGGGGCCAGGGGGTAGAGGGCTACACCTTC.

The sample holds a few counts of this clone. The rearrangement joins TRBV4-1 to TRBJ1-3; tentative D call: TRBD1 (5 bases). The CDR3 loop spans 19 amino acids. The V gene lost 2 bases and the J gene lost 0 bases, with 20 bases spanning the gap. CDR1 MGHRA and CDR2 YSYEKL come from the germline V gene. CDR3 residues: CASSQIGLQDRSSGNTIYF. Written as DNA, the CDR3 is TGCGCCAGCAGCCAAATAGGCCTACAGGATAGGAGCTCTGGAAACACCATATATTTT.

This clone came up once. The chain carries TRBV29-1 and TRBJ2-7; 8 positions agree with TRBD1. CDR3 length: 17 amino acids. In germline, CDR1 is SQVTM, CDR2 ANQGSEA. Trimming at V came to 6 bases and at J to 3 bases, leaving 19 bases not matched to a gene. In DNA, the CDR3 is TGCAGCGTCGCAGGGGGCCTTGGCAGCCCTGGGGTCTACGAGCAGTACTTC. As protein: CSVAGGLGSPGVYEQYF.

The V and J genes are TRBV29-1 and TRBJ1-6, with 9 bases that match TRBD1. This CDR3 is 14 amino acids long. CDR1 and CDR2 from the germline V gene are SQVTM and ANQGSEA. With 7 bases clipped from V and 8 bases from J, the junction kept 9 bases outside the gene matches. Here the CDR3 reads CSDRLQGAHSPLHF. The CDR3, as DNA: TGCAGCGACCGGTTACAGGGGGCACATTCACCCCTCCACTTT.

CDR3 nucleotide sequence: TGTGCCAGCAGCCATCATACAGGGTCGATCGGGGACAATGAGCAGTTCTTC. Amino acid sequence: CASSHHTGSIGDNEQFF. The chain links TRBV7-3 to TRBJ2-1; tentative D call: TRBD1 (6 bases). Germline CDR1 and CDR2: SGHTA and FQGTGA. The CDR3 has 17 amino acids. V shed 5 bases and J shed 5 bases, with 22 bases lying between them.

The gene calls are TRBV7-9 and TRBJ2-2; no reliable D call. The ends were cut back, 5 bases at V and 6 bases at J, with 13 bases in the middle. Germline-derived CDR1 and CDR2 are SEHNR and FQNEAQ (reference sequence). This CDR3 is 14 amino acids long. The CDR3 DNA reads TGTGCCAGCAGCCCTCTTCGGAGAGCCGGGGAGCTGTTTTTT. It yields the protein CASSPLRRAGELFF.

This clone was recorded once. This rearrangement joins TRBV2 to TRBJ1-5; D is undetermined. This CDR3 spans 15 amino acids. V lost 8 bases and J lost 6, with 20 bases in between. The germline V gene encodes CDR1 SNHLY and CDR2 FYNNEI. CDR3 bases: TGTGCCAGCGATGGAACTACCCCGGTGGGTCAGCCCCAGCATTTT. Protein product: CASDGTTPVGQPQHF.

The CDR3 DNA reads as TGTGCCAGCAGCGAACACCTAGGATTATTGAGGCAGACTGAAGCTTTCTTT. Encoded protein: CASSEHLGLLRQTEAFF. The rearrangement uses TRBV2 and TRBJ1-1; D gene uncertain. The V and J ends lost 6 bases and 5 bases respectively, with 25 bases between them. This CDR3 contains 17 residues. Germline V gives CDR1 SNHLY, CDR2 FYNNEI.